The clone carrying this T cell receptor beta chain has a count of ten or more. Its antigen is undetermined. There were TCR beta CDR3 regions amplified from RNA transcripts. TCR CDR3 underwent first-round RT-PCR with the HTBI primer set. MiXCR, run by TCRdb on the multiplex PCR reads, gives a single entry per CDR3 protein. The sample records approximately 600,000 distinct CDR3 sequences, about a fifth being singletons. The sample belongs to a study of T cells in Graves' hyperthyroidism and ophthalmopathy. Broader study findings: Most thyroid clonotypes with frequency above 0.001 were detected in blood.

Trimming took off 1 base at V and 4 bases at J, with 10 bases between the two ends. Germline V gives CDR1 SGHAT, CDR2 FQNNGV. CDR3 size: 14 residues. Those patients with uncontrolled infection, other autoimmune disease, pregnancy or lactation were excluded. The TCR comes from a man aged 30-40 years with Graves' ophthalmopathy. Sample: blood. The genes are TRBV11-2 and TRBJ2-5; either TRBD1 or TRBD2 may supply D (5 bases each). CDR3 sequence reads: CASSLGSGRETQYF. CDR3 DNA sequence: TGTGCCAGCAGCTTAGGATCAGGGAGAGAGACCCAGTACTTC.